What follows are 25 T cell receptor beta chains derived from one specimen sequenced in a study of T cells after yellow fever vaccination. TCRdb independently ran MiXCR on the 5' RACE reads; one entry per CDR3 protein. Of 350,000 to 550,000 distinct CDR3 sequences in the sample, around 20% are singletons; the top ten hold over 15%. The source material was PBMCs, sampled before the yellow fever booster vaccination. The receptors here all came from a young man who received the YFV17D yellow fever vaccine.

The chain combines TRBV20-1 with TRBJ2-1; no firm D call. Germline values: CDR1 DFQATT, CDR2 SNEGSKA (reference sequence). Trimming pared 8 bases from V and 0 bases from J, leaving 11 bases between. This CDR3 region has 13 residues. The CDR3 DNA follows: TGCAGTCCGACTCGCCCCTCCTACAATGAGCAGTTCTTC. This gives the protein CSPTRPSYNEQFF.

This clonotype was recorded a few times. The DNA for the CDR3 is TGTGCCAGCAGCACGGGACAGGGCTCTTACGAGCAGTACTTC. It is translated as CASSTGQGSYEQYF. The chain combines TRBV11-2 with TRBJ2-7; TRBD1 matches 9 bases. Germline-derived CDR1 and CDR2 are SGHAT and FQNNGV. The V segment lost 5 bases and the J segment 4 bases; nucleotides outside the gene matches: 6. The CDR3 is 14 residues long.

This chain connects TRBV6-1 to TRBJ2-4; TRBD2 is a possible D gene (6 bases). Germline-derived CDR1 and CDR2 are MNHNS and SASEGT. V dropped 6 bases and J dropped 1 base, with 16 bases sitting between them. There are 16 residues in the CDR3. As DNA, the CDR3 is TGTGCCAGCAGCCCCCCGGGGGTAGGGGCCAAAAACATTCAGTACTTC. It translates to CASSPPGVGAKNIQYF.

V is TRBV20-1 and J is TRBJ2-3; no clear D gene. CDR3 length equals 10 residues. V shed 5 bases and J shed 6 bases, with 6 bases lying between them. Per the germline V gene, CDR1 is DFQATT and CDR2 is SNEGSKA (reference sequence). The CDR3 coding sequence is TGCAGTGCTCTCGACGATACGCAGTATTTT. Translated, it gives CSALDDTQYF.

The CDR3 DNA follows: TGTGCCAGCACCCTTGGGGGAGGCTCCTACAATGAGCAGTTCTTC. It codes for CASTLGGGSYNEQFF. The chain employs TRBV5-4 and TRBJ2-1; a weak D match, TRBD2 (6 bases). Per germline, CDR1 SGHNT and CDR2 YYREEE (reference sequence). The V and J ends lost 6 bases and 0 bases respectively, with 13 bases between them. The CDR3 extends over 15 amino acids. The variable domain in full, completed from reference TRBV5-4 and TRBJ2-1, reads ETGVTQSPTHLIKTRGQQVTLRCSSQSGHNTVSWYQQALGQGPQFIFQYYREEENGRGNFPPRFSGLQFPNYSSELNVNALELDDSALYLCASTLGGGSYNEQFFGPGTRLTVL.

In the case of this clonotype: One end of the junction is discordant with germline, which a read error may explain. This sequence joins TRBV5-6 and TRBJ2-7; perhaps D is TRBD1 or TRBD2 (6 bases each). In germline, CDR1 is SGHDT, CDR2 YYEEEE. This CDR3 region has 11 residues. CDR3 amino acids: CASSQNREELF. Written as DNA, the CDR3 is TGTGCCAGCAGCCAAAACAGGGAGGAACTTTTC. Together with reference TRBV5-6 and TRBJ2-7, the CDR3 gives the full variable domain: DAGVTQSPTHLIKTRGQQVTLRCSPKSGHDTVSWYQQALGQGPQFIFQYYEEEERQRGNFPDRFSGHQFPNYSSELNVNALLLGDSALYLCASSQNREELFGPGTRLTVT.

The V and J genes are TRBV10-3 and TRBJ2-3; possibly TRBD1 for D (6 bases). The CDR3 sequence is 15 residues long. V gave up 3 bases and J gave up 4 bases, with 14 bases separating them. From germline, CDR1 is ENHRY and CDR2 SYGVKD. The CDR3 bases are TGTGCCATCAGTGATGGCAGGGGTGGCGCAGATACGCAGTATTTT. It translates to CAISDGRGGADTQYF.

The rearrangement uses TRBV6-6 and TRBJ2-1, with TRBD2 identical over 14 bases. The CDR3 extends over 17 amino acids. V gave up 2 bases and J gave up 11 bases; unmatched junction bases: 11. Germline CDR1 MNHNY, CDR2 SVGAGI (reference sequence). CDR3 sequence: CASSYDPGTSGGAKQFF. The CDR3 DNA is TGTGCCAGCAGTTACGATCCCGGGACTAGCGGGGGTGCTAAGCAGTTCTTC.

The CDR3 nucleotides read TGTGCCAGCAGATCGGACAGGGGGACTGAAGCTTTCTTT. Translated: CASRSDRGTEAFF. The V gene is TRBV12-3 or TRBV12-4, the J gene TRBJ1-1; 10 bases agree with TRBD1. The CDR3 consists of 13 residues. Losses at the gene ends were 6 bases for V and 5 bases for J; bases not matched to a gene: 3.

This clonotype was seen only a few times. The V call is TRBV29-1, the J call TRBJ2-2, with D possibly being TRBD2 (5 bases). This CDR3 spans 13 amino acids. The germline V and J ends were trimmed by 3 bases and 9 bases, with 14 bases remaining between them. Germline V gene sequence: CDR1 SQVTM, CDR2 ANQGSEA. The CDR3 region is CSVDIGRGRELFF. CDR3 bases: TGCAGCGTTGATATAGGGAGAGGCCGGGAGCTGTTTTTT.

The V call is TRBV11-2, the J call TRBJ2-5; D is perhaps TRBD1 or TRBD2 (5 bases each). V was pared by 0 bases and J by 7 bases, with 18 bases between. The CDR3 is 16 residues long. CDR1 SGHAT and CDR2 FQNNGV come from the germline V gene. The CDR3 region has the DNA TGTGCCAGCAGCTTAGATCCCGGGACCGGGGTCGGGACCCAGTACTTC. Its protein product is CASSLDPGTGVGTQYF.

The V call is TRBV7-2, the J call TRBJ1-2; a weak D match, TRBD1 (6 bases). CDR3 length: 14 amino acids. Germline CDR1 is SGHTA and CDR2 is FQGNSA. Trimming stripped 2 bases from V and 5 bases from J, with 12 bases between. DNA of the CDR3: TGTGCCAGCAGCTTATCAGGGGCTGGGTATGGCTACACCTTC. Protein product: CASSLSGAGYGYTF.

A few counts support this clonotype. This sequence joins TRBV10-3 and TRBJ2-7; TRBD1 matches 7 bases. The ends lost 10 bases at V and 4 bases at J; junction bases unmatched: 13. This CDR3 comprises 14 residues. In germline, CDR1 is ENHRY, CDR2 SYGVKD. This CDR3 is CATALTGLMYEQYF. DNA for the CDR3: TGTGCCACCGCCTTGACAGGGTTGATGTACGAGCAGTACTTC.

This clonotype was found a few times. The missing conserved phenylalanine or tryptophan at the end of this CDR3 makes a read error likely. The DNA is omitted, as the CDR3 cannot be located on it reliably, and the CDR3 follows TCRdb's listing. V usage is TRBV21-1 and J usage is TRBJ2-7; the D call in the table, TRBD1, was not verified against the DNA. TRBV21-1 is noted as a pseudogene. The CDR3 sequence runs 9 residues, both termini included. This CDR3 reads CASSNLRGI.

This chain joins TRBV4-1 and TRBJ2-3, with 7 bases that match TRBD2. The ends lost 1 base at V and 4 bases at J; junction bases unmatched: 5. This CDR3 is 15 amino acids long. CDR1 is MGHRA, CDR2 YSYEKL, per germline. CDR3 residues: CASSQAMGRADTQYF. The CDR3, as DNA: TGCGCCAGCAGCCAAGCGATGGGGAGGGCAGATACGCAGTATTTT.

The chain joins TRBV6-2 or TRBV6-3 to TRBJ1-5; 7 nucleotides align to TRBD1. CDR1 is MNHEY, CDR2 SVGEGT, per germline. The CDR3 length is 15 residues. Trimming cost V 8 bases and J 5 bases; bases outside gene matches: 12. The CDR3 sequence is CASGLLGTEYQPQHF. DNA of the CDR3: TGTGCCAGCGGTCTTCTCGGGACAGAATATCAGCCCCAGCATTTT.

The V and J genes are TRBV20-1 and TRBJ2-3; TRBD2 aligns across 11 bases. Unmatched junction bases numbered 4, after V lost 4 bases and J lost 4 bases. The germline V gene encodes CDR1 DFQATT and CDR2 SNEGSKA (reference sequence). This CDR3 spans 14 amino acids. The CDR3 is CSANGLAGADTQYF. The CDR3, as DNA: TGCAGTGCTAACGGACTAGCGGGTGCAGATACGCAGTATTTT.

This rearrangement joins TRBV5-1 to TRBJ1-4, with TRBD1 matching 11 bases. The CDR3 is 14 amino acids. CDR1 is SGHRS and CDR2 is YFSETQ in the germline V gene. The J segment lost 7 bases and the V segment lost 5 bases, leaving 4 bases of the junction unmatched. This chain's CDR3 is CASSRTGGVEKLFF. DNA for the CDR3: TGCGCCAGCAGTAGGACAGGGGGCGTTGAAAAACTGTTTTTT. Complete variable domain (other parts from reference TRBV5-1 and TRBJ1-4): KAGVTQTPRYLIKTRGQQVTLSCSPISGHRSVSWYQQTPGQGLQFLFEYFSETQRNKGNFPGRFSGRQFSNSRSEMNVSTLELGDSALYLCASSRTGGVEKLFFGSGTQLSVL.

The chain recombines TRBV27 with TRBJ2-5; 14 bases are shared with TRBD2. The CDR3 has 14 amino acids. The J segment lost 5 bases and the V segment lost 6 bases, leaving 2 bases of the junction unmatched. CDR1 and CDR2 (germline): MNHEY, SMNVEV (reference sequence). This CDR3 is CASRWTSGGETQYF. Written as DNA, the CDR3 is TGTGCCAGCAGATGGACTAGCGGGGGGGAGACCCAGTACTTC.

This clonotype was found a few times. The rearrangement joins TRBV20-1 to TRBJ2-2, with D possibly being TRBD1 or TRBD2 (5 bases each). CDR1 and CDR2 from the germline V gene are DFQATT and SNEGSKA (reference sequence). Trimming took off 6 bases at V and 3 bases at J, with 14 bases between the two ends. The CDR3 runs to 14 residues. Here the CDR3 reads CSAPRPGHTGELFF. The CDR3 DNA sequence: TGCAGTGCCCCCCGACCGGGGCACACCGGGGAGCTGTTTTTT.

The chain couples TRBV5-1 to TRBJ2-1; 9 nucleotides line up with TRBD2. Trimming cost V 1 base and J 5 bases; bases outside gene matches: 4. This CDR3 region has 15 residues. CDR1 and CDR2 (germline): SGHRS, YFSETQ. CDR3 nucleotides: TGCGCCAGCAGCTTGTTGCCTAGCGGGGACAATGAGCAGTTCTTC. It codes for CASSLLPSGDNEQFF. The variable domain in full, with the rest retrieved from reference TRBV5-1 and TRBJ2-1, is KAGVTQTPRYLIKTRGQQVTLSCSPISGHRSVSWYQQTPGQGLQFLFEYFSETQRNKGNFPGRFSGRQFSNSRSEMNVSTLELGDSALYLCASSLLPSGDNEQFFGPGTRLTVL.

This clonotype has just a few counts. The genes are TRBV11-3 and TRBJ2-3; 15 positions match TRBD2. The V gene's germline CDR1 is SGHNT and CDR2 YENEEA. V trimming: 5 bases; J trimming: 4 bases; junction bases outside the gene matches: 16. The CDR3 totals 20 residues. CDR3 sequence: CASSPTPPGLAGGGADTQYF. Written as DNA, the CDR3 is TGTGCCAGCAGCCCGACGCCCCCGGGACTAGCGGGGGGTGGCGCAGATACGCAGTATTTT.

This clonotype was counted only a few times. The chain is built from TRBV5-1 and TRBJ1-2; D unclear. The V and J ends lost 4 bases and 4 bases respectively, with 11 bases between them. Germline V gives CDR1 SGHRS, CDR2 YFSETQ. The length of the CDR3 is 13 residues. DNA for the CDR3: TGCGCCAGCAGCCCCAACGAATTCTATGGCTACACCTTC. It encodes CASSPNEFYGYTF.

This clonotype was observed a handful of times. J is TRBJ2-5 and V is TRBV19; D might be TRBD1 (6 bases). Between the trimmed V and J ends, which lost 6 bases and 0 bases, there was a span of 8 bases. CDR3 size: 13 residues. Germline V gene data show CDR1 as LNHDA and CDR2 as SQIVND (reference sequence). The CDR3 region is CASRYRDQETQYF. The CDR3 coding sequence is TGTGCCAGTAGATACAGGGACCAAGAGACCCAGTACTTC.

The chain is built from TRBV7-9 and TRBJ2-7, with TRBD1 as a possible D gene (6 bases). Trimming shortened V by 4 bases and J by 2 bases, and 15 bases separated the two germline ends. The CDR3 runs to 15 residues. Germline V gives CDR1 SEHNR, CDR2 FQNEAQ (reference sequence). For the CDR3, the DNA is TGTGCCAGCAGCTGTCCCGGGACACGGGCCTACGAGCAGTACTTC. Translating gives CASSCPGTRAYEQYF.